The clone carrying this T cell receptor beta chain came up many times. V gave up 2 bases and J gave up 3 bases, with 8 bases separating them. Germline-derived CDR1 and CDR2 are MNHNY and SVGAGI (reference sequence). This CDR3 spans 13 amino acids. The data originate from a study of T-cell reconstitution after alpha-beta-depleted transplantation in children. Unique molecular identifiers featured in how the TCRbeta library was prepared. TCRdb fed the PCR reads into MiXCR, producing one record per CDR3 protein. The sample shows fewer than 400,000 distinct CDR3 sequences, about a fifth of them seen only once.

This receptor was obtained from a human donor who donated a stem cell graft to a child with acute myeloid leukemia. The genes are TRBV6-6 and TRBJ2-7; weak D call: TRBD1 (5 bases). The sample in question was PBMCs from the stem cell graft donor, obtained from the stem cell graft. CDR3 amino acids: CASSYGRDYEQYF. The CDR3 DNA reads as TGTGCCAGCAGTTACGGCAGGGACTACGAGCAGTACTTC.